A single sample gave rise to the 25 T cell receptor beta chains below, sequenced in a study of CD8+CD57+ T cells in acquired aplastic anemia. Genomic DNA provided the template from which TCR beta VDJ and CDR3 profiles were obtained. From the reads, TCRdb called clonotypes with MiXCR, one entry per CDR3 protein. The sample lists hundreds of thousands of distinct CDR3 sequences; about two thirds were seen once. Sequenced: sorted CD4+, CD8+, or CD8+CD57+ T cells (not recorded which) from PBMCs. The source of these receptors is a human donor in good health, serving as a control.

Of note for this clonotype: One end of the junction does not line up with germline, which may come from a read error. The chain couples TRBV5-1 to TRBJ2-1; weak D call: TRBD1 (6 bases). This CDR3 has 15 residues. Germline values: CDR1 SGHRS, CDR2 YFSETQ. The CDR3 spells CASSMGASINNEQFF. The CDR3 region has the DNA TGTGCCAGCAGTATGGGGGCGAGCATAAACAATGAGCAGTTCTTC.

The V gene is TRBV2, the J gene TRBJ2-1; 10 nucleotides line up with TRBD1. The CDR3 runs 13 residues. Per the germline V gene, CDR1 is SNHLY and CDR2 is FYNNEI. V lost 4 bases, J lost 8 bases, and 2 bases stayed unmatched. CDR3 sequence reads: CASSATGGYEQFF. For the CDR3, the DNA is TGTGCCAGCAGTGCGACAGGGGGCTATGAGCAGTTCTTC. The whole variable domain, filled in from reference TRBV2 and TRBJ2-1, reads EPEVTQTPSHQVTQMGQEVILRCVPISNHLYFYWYRQILGQKVEFLVSFYNNEISEKSEIFDDQFSVERPDGSNFTLKIRSTKLEDSAMYFCASSATGGYEQFFGPGTRLTVL.

This chain links TRBV7-2 with TRBJ1-1, with D unclear. V dropped 6 bases and J dropped 4 bases, with 12 bases sitting between them. Germline V gene lookup returns CDR1 SGHTA and CDR2 FQGNSA. There are 13 residues in the CDR3. In nucleotides, the CDR3 is TGTGCCAGCAGGGTACAGTTGGTCACTGAAGCTTTCTTT. Translated, it gives CASRVQLVTEAFF.

This clonotype was seen ten or more times. The gene calls are TRBV6-5 and TRBJ1-1, with TRBD1 identical over 7 bases. V lost 6 bases and J lost 1; bases outside the gene matches: 5. The CDR3 loop spans 14 amino acids. In germline, CDR1 is MNHEY, CDR2 SVGAGI. In nucleotides, the CDR3 is TGTGCCAGCAGACGAGGACAGGCGAACACTGAAGCTTTCTTT. Translating gives CASRRGQANTEAFF.

In regard to this clonotype: The CDR3 does not close with the conserved phenylalanine or tryptophan, likely indicating a read error. The DNA is omitted, as the CDR3 cannot be located on it reliably, and the CDR3 follows TCRdb's listing. V gene TRBV24-1 combines with J gene TRBJ1-6. Germline assignment: CDR1 KGHDR and CDR2 SFDVKD. The CDR3 comprises 14 residues, both ends counted. Here the CDR3 reads CATSETDYSSTFHS.

Note on this clonotype: A much larger clone lies a single base off, so this may be a read error. Given the absence of the conserved phenylalanine or tryptophan at the CDR3 end, a read error is likely. The chain carries TRBV30 and TRBJ2-5; a possible D gene is TRBD2 (5 bases). The CDR3 covers 12 residues. The germline V and J ends were trimmed by 4 bases and 2 bases, with 8 bases remaining between them. The germline CDR1 and CDR2 sequences are GTSNPN and SVGIG (reference sequence). CDR3 sequence: CAWKGRQETQYL. As DNA, the CDR3 is TGTGCCTGGAAAGGGAGACAAGAGACCCAGTACCTC.

This chain uses TRBV12-3 or TRBV12-4 with TRBJ1-6; 7 bases match TRBD1. The J segment lost 9 bases and the V segment lost 5 bases, leaving 7 bases of the junction unmatched. The CDR3 loop spans 14 amino acids. The CDR3 DNA sequence: TGTGCCAGCAGTACTTGGGCAGGGGGTTCACCCCTCCACTTT. Its protein product is CASSTWAGGSPLHF.

This chain links TRBV6-5 with TRBJ2-7; D call uncertain. Germline CDR1 reads MNHEY; CDR2 reads SVGAGI. Trimming took off 6 bases at V and 7 bases at J, with 19 bases between the two ends. CDR3 length: 14 residues. CDR3 in amino acids: CASSNRLISGEQYF. CDR3 in DNA: TGTGCCAGCAGCAATCGGCTAATTTCGGGTGAGCAGTACTTC.

In the case of this clonotype: An end of the junction does not agree with germline; a read error may underlie this. This chain connects TRBV10-1 to TRBJ2-7, with 9 bases aligning to TRBD2. The J call is in doubt because the DNA end fits TRBJ2-1 better. Germline CDR1 is WNHNN and CDR2 is SYGVQD (reference sequence). The CDR3 spans 12 residues. The CDR3 loop reads CSSGGLDYEQFF. CDR3 nucleotide sequence: TGCTCCAGCGGGGGGCTGGACTATGAGCAGTTCTTC.

To note about this clonotype: An end of the junction does not agree with germline; a read error may underlie this. This chain joins TRBV9 and TRBJ2-1; D gene uncertain. Germline V CDR1 and CDR2: SGDLS, YYNGEE. The CDR3 sequence is 12 residues long. The CDR3 DNA reads as TGTGCCAGCAGCAGGATGACCGGCGGAGAGCACTTC. This codes for CASSRMTGGEHF.

The table lists this clonotype with a count of one. It is likely a read error, because the conserved phenylalanine at the end of the CDR3 is missing. It is unclear where the CDR3 begins or ends on the DNA, so no DNA is shown, and the CDR3 is as TCRdb lists it. V gene TRBV9 combines with J gene TRBJ2-6. In germline, CDR1 is SGDLS, CDR2 YYNGEE. From its first to its last residue, the CDR3 has 13 amino acids. The CDR3 is CASSVATTDGYTS.

The chain recombines TRBV4-3 with TRBJ2-1; D gene ambiguous. The germline CDR1 and CDR2 sequences are LGHNA and YSLEER. The V end was cut by 6 bases, the J end by 1 base, with 19 bases between. The CDR3 has 17 residues. The CDR3 sequence is CASSDSRLVKSYNEQFF. In DNA, the CDR3 is TGCGCCAGCAGTGATTCGAGACTGGTAAAGTCCTACAATGAGCAGTTCTTC.

The J gene is TRBJ1-2, the V gene TRBV9; perhaps TRBD1 as D (6 bases). Trimming took off 2 bases at V and 12 bases at J, with 23 bases between the two ends. CDR3 size: 15 residues. Germline V gene sequence: CDR1 SGDLS, CDR2 YYNGEE. CDR3 in amino acids: CASSVLAGAPPSHTF. The DNA for the CDR3 is TGTGCCAGCAGCGTCCTTGCGGGGGCACCGCCCAGTCACACCTTC.

The chain carries TRBV7-2 and TRBJ1-2; D is possibly TRBD1 (5 bases). Trimming took off 8 bases at V and 3 bases at J, with 16 bases between the two ends. This CDR3 has 14 residues. The germline gives CDR1 SGHTA, CDR2 FQGNSA. CDR3 DNA: TGTGCCAGCCAGGCGGGGCGTTTGGACTATGGCTACACCTTC. As protein: CASQAGRLDYGYTF.

About this clonotype: One end of the junction fails to match germline, which may point to a read error. The chain combines TRBV4-1 with TRBJ1-2; the D is unclear. The CDR3 has 13 residues. Looked up from germline, CDR1 is MGHRA and CDR2 is YSYEKL. The CDR3 DNA is TGTGCCAGCAGCGTAGGGTATTACTATGGCTACACCTTC. This gives the protein CASSVGYYYGYTF.

The chain is built from TRBV4-1 and TRBJ2-5; TRBD2 matches 10 bases. V lost 3 bases and J lost 1; bases outside the gene matches: 5. The CDR3 has 16 amino acids. CDR1 and CDR2 from the germline V gene are MGHRA and YSYEKL. CDR3 sequence reads: CASSQPGLATQETQYF. The DNA for the CDR3 is TGCGCCAGCAGCCAGCCGGGACTAGCGACCCAAGAGACCCAGTACTTC.

This clonotype was seen repeatedly, ten times or more. The V and J genes are TRBV30 and TRBJ2-3; D remains unclear. V lost 0 bases to trimming and J lost 7 bases, with 8 bases between them. The CDR3 totals 12 residues. Germline CDR1 reads GTSNPN; CDR2 reads SVGIG (reference sequence). Written as DNA, the CDR3 is TGTGCCTGGAGTGTGGCGTATAATACGCAGTATTTT. Protein sequence: CAWSVAYNTQYF.

In this sample, this clonotype turned up many times. The chain couples TRBV20-1 to TRBJ1-3; tentatively, D is TRBD1 (5 bases). The CDR3 contains 16 residues. Germline CDR1 reads DFQATT; CDR2 reads SNEGSKA (reference sequence). V was pared by 3 bases and J by 2 bases, with 17 bases between. The CDR3 DNA follows: TGCAGTGCTAGGAGTCTGTGGGGGGGAGCTGGAAACACCATATATTTT. As protein: CSARSLWGGAGNTIYF.

CDR3 nucleotides: TGCGCCAGCAGTGTGGAGGGGGGTTTTGTCTATGGCTACACCTTC. This codes for CASSVEGGFVYGYTF. The rearrangement joins TRBV5-1 to TRBJ1-2; tentative D call: TRBD1 (6 bases). V was pared by 5 bases and J by 4 bases, with 18 bases between. The CDR3 has 15 amino acids. The germline gives CDR1 SGHRS, CDR2 YFSETQ.

J is TRBJ2-5 and V is TRBV20-1, with D unresolved. The CDR3 spans 13 residues. V dropped 3 bases and J dropped 4 bases, with 12 bases sitting between them. Germline CDR1 reads DFQATT; CDR2 reads SNEGSKA (reference sequence). CDR3 sequence reads: CSASEARPETQYF. The CDR3 DNA reads as TGCAGTGCTAGTGAGGCTAGGCCAGAGACCCAGTACTTC.

A note on this clonotype: The junction departs from the called germline gene at one end, perhaps through a read error. The rearrangement links TRBV24-1 to TRBJ2-5; either TRBD1 or TRBD2 may fit D (5 bases each). CDR1 and CDR2 from the germline V gene are KGHDR and SFDVKD. The CDR3 has 14 amino acids. CDR3 nucleotides: TGTGCCAGCAGTCCCGGGATAGGGGTGGAGACCCAGTACTTC. Translation gives CASSPGIGVETQYF.

This chain uses TRBV7-8 with TRBJ1-1; no clear D. The CDR3 is 15 amino acids. Germline V gives CDR1 SGHVS, CDR2 FQNEAQ. Trimming cost V 4 bases and J 13 bases, with 25 bases left between them. The CDR3 nucleotides read TGTGCCAGCAGCTGCAGCGCACAGCCTGACTCCTATAATTTCTTT. Amino acid sequence: CASSCSAQPDSYNFF.

The chain recombines TRBV24-1 with TRBJ2-3; 7 nucleotides match TRBD1. Germline V gives CDR1 KGHDR, CDR2 SFDVKD. The CDR3 sequence is 14 residues long. The trim removed 5 bases at V and 5 bases at J, leaving 6 bases unmatched. In DNA, the CDR3 is TGTGCCACCAGTGGCCGTCAGGGGGTAGATACGCAGTATTTT. Translated, it gives CATSGRQGVDTQYF.

Concerning this clonotype: This likely comes from a read error, as the CDR3 has no conserved phenylalanine or tryptophan at its end. The CDR3 reads CASSLRVQGRGELFV. The DNA of the CDR3 is TGTGCCAGCAGCTTAAGGGTGCAGGGCCGTGGGGAGCTGTTTGTT. The rearrangement links TRBV2 to TRBJ2-2; perhaps TRBD1 as D (5 bases). This CDR3 comprises 15 residues. The germline V gene has CDR1 SNHLY and CDR2 FYNNEI. V lost 6 bases and J 8 bases, leaving 19 bases between the germline ends.

This clonotype has at least ten counts. The chain has TRBV5-1 and TRBJ2-5, with D perhaps TRBD2 (5 bases). This CDR3 is 15 amino acids long. Between the trimmed V and J ends, which lost 0 bases and 1 base, there was a span of 10 bases. The germline CDR1 and CDR2 sequences are SGHRS and YFSETQ. The CDR3 spells CASSLEDWSQETQYF. CDR3 DNA: TGCGCCAGCAGCTTGGAGGACTGGAGCCAAGAGACCCAGTACTTC.